This T cell receptor beta chain stems from a study of T cell responses to AZD1222 COVID-19 vaccine (dated by TCRdb to the early 2020s). Study-wide context: AZD1222 recipients whose second dose came at about 4 weeks and those whose second dose came at about 12 weeks were combined into one group, since spike-specific TCR depth and breadth did not differ between the two schedules. A total of 233 trial participants underwent TCR sequencing, of whom some 210 received two doses of AZD1222 and about 25 received two doses of the MenACWY control vaccine. Trial participants were enrolled into age subgroups of 18-55, 56-69 and 70-plus years, which contained about 150, 27 and 61 TCR-sequenced participants, respectively.

Interpreted using the paper, the time point label stands for: baseline before first vaccination. Samples from vaccinated people were obtained from the UK trials COV001 and COV002, which included a single-blind randomized controlled phase 2/3 trial of AZD1222 (ChAdOx1 nCoV-19) in healthy adults. Trial participant PBMC samples were collected at day 0 and day 28 after the second dose for TCRbeta chain sequencing. From the cysteine up to the phenylalanine, the CDR3 has a length of 15 residues. CDR3 DNA only is kept here, 45 bases in frame from base 1. From V the trimming removes 2 bases and from J it removes 5 bases, while the gene matches leave 6 bases of the junction unaccounted for. CDR1 and CDR2, per the germline V gene (reference sequence), are SEHNR and FQNEAQ. Notes on this clone: The target of this receptor is not known. No base quality information exists; no much larger clone differs at one position.

The research as a whole found: Most participants were white British and females outnumbered males, and the authors suggested that clonal diversity may have been underestimated. After two AZD1222 doses, both the breadth and the depth of spike-specific TCRs were significantly higher than at day 0 and than in MenACWY recipients. Nearly half of unique spike-specific TCRs reportedly recognized epitopes outside regions mutated in the B.1.351 and B.1.1.7 variants. Because no day 14 peak-response samples were available, the repertoires could be characterized only after the peak T cell response. The 56-69-year group was small, and its depth increase did not reach significance, likely because of low power. Vaccine-associated CD4 TCRs spanned the whole spike protein, with dominant responses in regions 160-218 and 743-854. Only six AZD1222 recipients were SARS-CoV-2 seropositive at baseline, limiting conclusions about previously exposed vaccinees.

The CDR3 regions of human TCRbeta chains were subjected to immunosequencing. As for the authors' bioinformatics: TCRs in the repertoires were compared against a reference library of SARS-CoV-2-specific TCRs that had been generated with the MIRA antigen-specificity platform. Breadth was defined as the fraction of unique TCRs that were SARS-CoV-2-associated, and depth was defined as the fraction of total T cells that were SARS-CoV-2-associated. Each spike-specific TCR was assigned to its reactive spike region and to a CD4 or CD8 class using the MIRA data. Log10-transformed breadth and depth values were compared by one-way ANOVA with Sidak's multiple comparisons tests. TCRdb provides this immuneACCESS table in a form limited to in-frame rearrangements. Some clones are lacking; in checked studies, under half of them reflect an unresolved V gene, and why the rest are absent is not known. That table gives V, J and clone size, and the DNA gave D and trimming. Within this sample are 85,000 to 100,000 clones, with around 73% of them counted one time only. Jointly, the top ten make up around 21% of the sample.

This sequence originates from an adult in good health. The sequencing used peripheral blood, collected on day 0 of AZD1222 vaccination. The sequence links TRBV7-9 to TRBJ1-3; 7 middle bases align to TRBD1. CDR3 protein: CASSLRGTARNTIYF. The nucleotide sequence is given as TGTGCCAGCAGCTTACGAGGGACAGCCAGAAACACCATATATTTT.